The TCR beta chain described here comes from a study of patients and donors after allogeneic stem cell transplantation. The CDR3 is made up of 16 amino acids. Germline loops: CDR1 KGHDR, CDR2 SFDVKD. V lost 2 bases, J lost 1 base, and 13 bases lay in between. From the RT-PCR reads, TCRdb called clonotypes with MiXCR, one entry per CDR3 protein. The sample consists of over 130,000 distinct CDR3 sequences, about 36% of them appearing once. Sequenced sample: blood, either unsorted or a sorted T cell fraction (not recorded which). The sequence came from a human donor who was either an allogeneic HSCT recipient or a stem cell or donor lymphocyte infusion donor (not recorded which). It is not recorded whose cells these are; they may come from a transplant donor. The chain joins TRBV24-1 to TRBJ1-1, with D maybe TRBD1 (5 bases). CDR3 region: CATSDSLRGANTEAFF. Written as DNA, the CDR3 is TGTGCCACCAGTGATTCCCTACGGGGCGCGAACACTGAAGCTTTCTTT.